The present entry profiles one TCR beta chain with its context. The data are from a study of blood T cell repertoires in COVID-19. Overall study: Acute and convalescent COVID-19 samples came from the United States, Italy and Spain. From T cells, B-cell-depleted T cells, or PBMCs came the material, which was cDNA or gDNA.

Per the original methods: Researchers report that nucleated cell counts were estimated from reference gene primer amplification. Data came from immunoSEQ multiplex PCR; TCRdb stores just in-frame clones and leaves some out. That table supplies the V and J calls and clone size; D and trimming were determined from the DNA. The table shows roughly 78,000 clones, with approximately 91% occurring only once. This clonotype was sampled from a man aged 50 to 59 with acute or convalescent COVID-19. Sequenced: peripheral blood.

CDR3 loop: CASTGTGAGNTEAFF. CDR3 sequence (DNA): TGTGCCAGCACCGGGACAGGGGCAGGGAACACTGAAGCTTTCTTT. The chain carries TRBV2 and TRBJ1-1; TRBD1 matches at 10 bases. Germline lookup yields CDR1 SNHLY and CDR2 FYNNEI. This CDR3 has 15 residues. Unmatched junction bases numbered 6, after V lost 7 bases and J lost 1 base. Supplemented by reference TRBV2 and TRBJ1-1, the full variable domain reads EPEVTQTPSHQVTQMGQEVILRCVPISNHLYFYWYRQILGQKVEFLVSFYNNEISEKSEIFDDQFSVERPDGSNFTLKIRSTKLEDSAMYFCASTGTGAGNTEAFFGQGTRLTVV.